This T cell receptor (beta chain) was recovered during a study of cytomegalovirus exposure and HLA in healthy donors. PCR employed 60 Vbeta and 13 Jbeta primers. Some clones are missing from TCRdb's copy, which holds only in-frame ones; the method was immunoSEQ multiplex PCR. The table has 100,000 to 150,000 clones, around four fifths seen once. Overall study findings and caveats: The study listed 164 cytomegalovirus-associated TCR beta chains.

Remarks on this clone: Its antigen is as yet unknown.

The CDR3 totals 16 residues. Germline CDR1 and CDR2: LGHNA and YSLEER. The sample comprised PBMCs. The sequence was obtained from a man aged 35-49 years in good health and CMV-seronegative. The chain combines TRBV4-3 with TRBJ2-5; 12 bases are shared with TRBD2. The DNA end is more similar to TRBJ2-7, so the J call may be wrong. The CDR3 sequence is CASSPSSGGAFYEQYF. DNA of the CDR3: TGCGCCAGCAGCCCCTCTAGCGGGGGGGCATTCTACGAGCAGTACTTC.